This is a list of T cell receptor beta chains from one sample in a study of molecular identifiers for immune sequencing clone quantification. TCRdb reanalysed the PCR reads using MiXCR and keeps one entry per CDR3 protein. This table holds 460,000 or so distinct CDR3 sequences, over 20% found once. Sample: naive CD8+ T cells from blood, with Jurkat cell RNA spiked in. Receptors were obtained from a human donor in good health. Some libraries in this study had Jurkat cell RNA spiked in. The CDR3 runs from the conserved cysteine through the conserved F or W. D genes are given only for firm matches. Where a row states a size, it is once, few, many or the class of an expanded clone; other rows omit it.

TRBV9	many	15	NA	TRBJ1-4	CASSVGGATNEKLFF	TGTGCCAGCAGCGTAGGCGGAGCAACTAATGAAAAACTGTTTTTT
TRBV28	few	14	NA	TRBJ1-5	CASSKQGTGQPQHF	TGTGCCAGCAGCAAACAGGGAACGGGACAGCCCCAGCATTTT
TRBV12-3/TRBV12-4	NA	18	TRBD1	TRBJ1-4	CASSQDRGRRRTNEKLFF	TGTGCCAGCAGTCAGGACAGGGGGCGTCGTAGGACTAATGAAAAACTGTTTTTT
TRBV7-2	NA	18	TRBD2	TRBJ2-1	CTSSDKLGLAGGHNEQFF	TGTACCAGCAGCGACAAGTTGGGACTAGCGGGAGGGCACAATGAGCAGTTCTTC
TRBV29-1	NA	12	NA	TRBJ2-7	CSVEDRPYEQYF	TGCAGCGTTGAAGATCGGCCGTACGAGCAGTACTTC
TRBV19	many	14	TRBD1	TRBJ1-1	CASSLSGGITEAFF	TGTGCCAGTAGTTTGTCAGGGGGCATCACTGAAGCTTTCTTT
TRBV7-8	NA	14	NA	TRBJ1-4	CASSLWPGHEKLFF	TGTGCCAGCAGCTTATGGCCAGGGCATGAAAAACTGTTTTTT
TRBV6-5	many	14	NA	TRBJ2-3	CASSYSRPTDTQYF	TGTGCCAGCAGTTACTCCAGACCCACAGATACGCAGTATTTT
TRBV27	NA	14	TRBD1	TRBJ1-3	CASSSTGGAYTIYF	TGTGCCAGCAGTTCGACAGGGGGCGCGTACACCATATATTTT
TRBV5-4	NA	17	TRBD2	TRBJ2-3	CASSMGLVGIDTDTQYF	TGTGCCAGCAGCATGGGACTAGTGGGGATAGACACAGATACGCAGTATTTT
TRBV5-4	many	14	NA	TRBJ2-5	CASSLPDSQETQYF	TGTGCCAGCAGCTTACCGGATTCTCAAGAGACCCAGTACTTC
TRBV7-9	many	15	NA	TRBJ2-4	CASSSLEGTKNIQYF	TGTGCCAGCAGCTCCCTCGAGGGGACGAAGAACATTCAGTACTTC
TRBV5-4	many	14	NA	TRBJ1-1	CASSDEVASSEAFF	TGTGCCAGCAGCGACGAAGTAGCGTCCTCTGAAGCTTTCTTT
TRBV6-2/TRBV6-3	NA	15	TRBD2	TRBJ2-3	CASSYGLADTDTQYF	TGTGCCAGCAGTTACGGACTAGCGGACACAGATACGCAGTATTTT
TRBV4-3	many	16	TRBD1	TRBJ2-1	CASSQAGTGGLSEQFF	TGCGCCAGCAGCCAGGCAGGGACAGGGGGTTTGAGTGAGCAGTTCTTC
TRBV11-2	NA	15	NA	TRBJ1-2	CASSPLLEPGPGYTF	TGTGCCAGCAGCCCCCTCCTCGAGCCGGGTCCTGGCTACACCTTC
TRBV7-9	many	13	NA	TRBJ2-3	CAGGRGSTDTQYF	TGTGCCGGGGGGCGCGGGTCCACAGATACGCAGTATTTT